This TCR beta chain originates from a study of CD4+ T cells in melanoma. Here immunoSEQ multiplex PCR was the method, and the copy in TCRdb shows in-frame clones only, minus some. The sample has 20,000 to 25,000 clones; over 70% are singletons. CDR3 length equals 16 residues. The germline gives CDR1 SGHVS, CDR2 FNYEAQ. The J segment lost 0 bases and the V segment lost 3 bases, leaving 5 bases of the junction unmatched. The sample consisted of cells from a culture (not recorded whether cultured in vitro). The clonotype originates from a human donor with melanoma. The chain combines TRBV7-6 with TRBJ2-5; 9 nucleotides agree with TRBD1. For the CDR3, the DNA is TGTGCCAGCAGCTTCGGACAGGGGAGATACCAAGAGACCCAGTACTTC. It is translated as CASSFGQGRYQETQYF.